This paragraph covers one T cell receptor (beta chain) sequence. Its matching antigen is unknown. These data originate in a study of cytomegalovirus exposure and HLA in healthy donors. Study-wide points: Researchers reported in a later analysis that common viral pathogens appeared linked to several top clusters. In a later analysis, productive TCRs from donors in an Asian-associated ancestry cluster reportedly carried fewer N-insertions than the cohort mean. Under in vitro conditions, a few CMV-associated chains were confirmed as specific for CMV antigens.

Vbeta (60) and Jbeta (13) primers were used in the PCR. TCRdb's table, derived via immunoSEQ multiplex PCR, lists solely in-frame clones and lacks some. The table has about 190,000 clones, approximately 75% seen once. The CDR3 is made up of 18 amino acids. The V gene end was trimmed by 3 bases and the J gene end by 7 bases; junction bases not matched to a gene: 13. Per the germline V gene, CDR1 is ENHRY and CDR2 is SYGVKD. The chain carries TRBV10-3 and TRBJ1-5; TRBD1 matches 12 bases. This clonotype was obtained from a man aged 25 to 40 in good health and CMV-seropositive. Sample: PBMCs. The DNA for the CDR3 is TGTGCCATCAGTGAACAATTAGTGGGACAGGGGGCCAGGCAGCCCCAGCATTTT. Protein product: CAISEQLVGQGARQPQHF.